This T cell receptor beta chain was captured by sequencing in a study of identical twins' blood T cells. V was trimmed by 4 bases and J by 5 bases, leaving 21 bases between them. The CDR3 consists of 16 residues. Germline assignment: CDR1 SGHNT and CDR2 YYREEE (reference sequence). Points from the study as a whole: Twins shared more top CDR3 clonotypes than unrelated donors did.

MiXCR was run by TCRdb on the 5' RACE reads, yielding one entry per CDR3 protein. The data contain hundreds of thousands of distinct CDR3 sequences, roughly 31% of them singletons. As to this clonotype: Its antigen remains unidentified.

The V call is TRBV5-4, the J call TRBJ1-1; D not resolved. What was sequenced was PBMCs. This TCR was recovered from a woman aged 18-50 years in good health. The CDR3 nucleotides read TGTGCCAGCAGCCGAAACGCCAGGCGGTTGGGGACTGAAGCTTTCTTT. It translates to CASSRNARRLGTEAFF.